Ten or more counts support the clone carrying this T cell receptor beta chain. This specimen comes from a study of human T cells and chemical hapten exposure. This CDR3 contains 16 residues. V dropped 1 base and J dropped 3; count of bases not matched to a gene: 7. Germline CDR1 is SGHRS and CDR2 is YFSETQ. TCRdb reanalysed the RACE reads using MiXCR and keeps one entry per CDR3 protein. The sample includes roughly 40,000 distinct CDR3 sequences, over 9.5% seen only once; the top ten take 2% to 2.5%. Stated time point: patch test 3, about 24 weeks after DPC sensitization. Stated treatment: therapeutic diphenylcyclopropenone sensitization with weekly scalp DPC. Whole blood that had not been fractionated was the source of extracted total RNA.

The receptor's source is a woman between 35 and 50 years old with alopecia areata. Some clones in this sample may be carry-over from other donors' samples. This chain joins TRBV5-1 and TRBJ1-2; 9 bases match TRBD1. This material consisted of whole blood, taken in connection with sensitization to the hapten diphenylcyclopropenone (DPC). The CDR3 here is CASSLSRDRDDYGYTF. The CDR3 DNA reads TGCGCCAGCAGCTTGTCCCGGGACAGGGATGACTATGGCTACACCTTC.